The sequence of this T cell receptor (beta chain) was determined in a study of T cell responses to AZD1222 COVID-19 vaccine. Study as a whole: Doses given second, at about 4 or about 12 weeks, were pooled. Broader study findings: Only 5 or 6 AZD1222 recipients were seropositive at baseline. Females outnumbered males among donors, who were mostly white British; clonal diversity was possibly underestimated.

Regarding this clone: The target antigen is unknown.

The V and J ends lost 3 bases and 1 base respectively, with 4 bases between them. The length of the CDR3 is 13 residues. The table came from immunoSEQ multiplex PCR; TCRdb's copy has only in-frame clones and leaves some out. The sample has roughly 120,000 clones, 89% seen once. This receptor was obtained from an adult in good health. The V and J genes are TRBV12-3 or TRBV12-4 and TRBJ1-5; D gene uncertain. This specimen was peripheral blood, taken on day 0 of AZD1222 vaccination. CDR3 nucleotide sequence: TGTGCCAGCAGTTTGTCAAGCAATCAGCCCCAGCATTTT. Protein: CASSLSSNQPQHF.